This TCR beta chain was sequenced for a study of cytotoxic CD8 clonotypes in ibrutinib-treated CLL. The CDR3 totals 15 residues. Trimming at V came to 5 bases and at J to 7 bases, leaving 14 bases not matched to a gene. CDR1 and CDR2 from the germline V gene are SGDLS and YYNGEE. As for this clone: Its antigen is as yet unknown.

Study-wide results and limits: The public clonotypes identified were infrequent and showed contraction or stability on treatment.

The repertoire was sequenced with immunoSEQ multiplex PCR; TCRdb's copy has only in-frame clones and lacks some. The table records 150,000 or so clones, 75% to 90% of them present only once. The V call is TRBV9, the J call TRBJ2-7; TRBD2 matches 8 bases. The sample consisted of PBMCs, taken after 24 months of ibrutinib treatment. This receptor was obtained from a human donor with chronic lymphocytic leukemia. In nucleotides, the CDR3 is TGTGCCAGCAGTGCAGGAGGCAGCGGGAGAAATGAGCAGTACTTC. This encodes CASSAGGSGRNEQYF.